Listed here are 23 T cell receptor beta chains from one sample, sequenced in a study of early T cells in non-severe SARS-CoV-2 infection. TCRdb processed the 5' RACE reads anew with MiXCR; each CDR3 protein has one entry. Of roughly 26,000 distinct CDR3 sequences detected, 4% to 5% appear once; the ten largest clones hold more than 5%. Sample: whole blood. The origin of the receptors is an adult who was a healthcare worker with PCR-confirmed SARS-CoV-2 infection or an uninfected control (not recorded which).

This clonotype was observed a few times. CDR3 sequence reads: CASSYPESGNYYEQYF. CDR3 sequence (DNA): TGTGCCAGCAGTTACCCGGAAAGCGGGAACTACTACGAGCAGTACTTC. The chain employs TRBV6-2 or TRBV6-3 and TRBJ2-7, with 7 bases fitting TRBD2. The CDR3 contains 16 residues. Germline V gives CDR1 MNHEY, CDR2 SVGEGT. V dropped 2 bases and J dropped 3; count of bases not matched to a gene: 10.

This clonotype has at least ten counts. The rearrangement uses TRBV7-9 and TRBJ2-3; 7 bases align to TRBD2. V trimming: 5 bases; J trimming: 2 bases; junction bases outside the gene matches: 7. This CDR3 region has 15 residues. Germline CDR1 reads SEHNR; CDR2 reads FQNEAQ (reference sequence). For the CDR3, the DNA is TGTGCCAGCAGCCGTAGACTAGCCTCCACAGATACGCAGTATTTT. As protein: CASSRRLASTDTQYF.

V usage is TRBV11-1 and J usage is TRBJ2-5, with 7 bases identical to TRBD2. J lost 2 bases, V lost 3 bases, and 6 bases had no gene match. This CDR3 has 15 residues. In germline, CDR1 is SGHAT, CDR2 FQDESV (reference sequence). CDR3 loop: CASSLGPSGQETQYF. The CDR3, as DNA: TGTGCCAGCAGCTTGGGGCCTAGCGGACAAGAGACCCAGTACTTC.

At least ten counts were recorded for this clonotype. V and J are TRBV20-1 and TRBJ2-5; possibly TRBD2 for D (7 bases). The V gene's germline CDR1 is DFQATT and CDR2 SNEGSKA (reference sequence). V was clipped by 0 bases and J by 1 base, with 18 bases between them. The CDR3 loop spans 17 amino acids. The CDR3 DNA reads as TGCAGTGCTAGAGACGTACTAGCGTTGGGGGCCCAAGAGACCCAGTACTTC. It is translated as CSARDVLALGAQETQYF.

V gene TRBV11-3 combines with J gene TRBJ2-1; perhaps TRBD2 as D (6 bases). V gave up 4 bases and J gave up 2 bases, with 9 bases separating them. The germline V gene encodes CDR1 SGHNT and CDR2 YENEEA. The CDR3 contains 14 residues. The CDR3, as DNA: TGTGCCAGCAGCTCCGGCGGGACCTACAATGAGCAGTTCTTC. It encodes CASSSGGTYNEQFF. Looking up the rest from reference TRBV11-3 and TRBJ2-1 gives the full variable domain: EAGVVQSPRYKIIEKKQPVAFWCNPISGHNTLYWYLQNLGQGPELLIRYENEEAVDDSQLPKDRFSAERLKGVDSTLKIQPAELGDSAVYLCASSSGGTYNEQFFGPGTRLTVL.

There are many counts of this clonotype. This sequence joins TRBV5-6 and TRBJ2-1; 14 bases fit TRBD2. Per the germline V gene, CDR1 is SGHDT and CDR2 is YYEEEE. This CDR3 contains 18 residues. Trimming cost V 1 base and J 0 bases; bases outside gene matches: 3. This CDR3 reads CASSLRLAGGLSYNEQFF. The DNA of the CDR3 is TGTGCCAGCAGCTTGAGACTAGCGGGAGGGCTCTCCTACAATGAGCAGTTCTTC.

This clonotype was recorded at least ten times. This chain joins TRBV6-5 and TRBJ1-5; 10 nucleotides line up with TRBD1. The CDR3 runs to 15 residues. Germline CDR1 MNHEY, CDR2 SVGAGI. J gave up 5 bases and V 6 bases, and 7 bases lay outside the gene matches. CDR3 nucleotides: TGTGCCAGCAGGCCCGGGACAGGGGTTTATCAGCCCCAGCATTTT. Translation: CASRPGTGVYQPQHF.

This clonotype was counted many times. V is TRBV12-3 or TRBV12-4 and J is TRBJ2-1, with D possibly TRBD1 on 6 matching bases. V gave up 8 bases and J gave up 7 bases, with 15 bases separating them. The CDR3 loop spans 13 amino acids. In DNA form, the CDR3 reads TGTGCCAGCGTACAGGGCTCGTGGAATGAGCAGTTCTTC. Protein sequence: CASVQGSWNEQFF.

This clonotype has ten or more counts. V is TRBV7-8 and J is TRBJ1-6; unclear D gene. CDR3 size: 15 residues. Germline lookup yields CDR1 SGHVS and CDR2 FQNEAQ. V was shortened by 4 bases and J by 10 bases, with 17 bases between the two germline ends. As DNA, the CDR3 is TGTGCCAGCAGCTCGGCGGACGGCCCGGGGTCACCCCTCCACTTT. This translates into CASSSADGPGSPLHF.

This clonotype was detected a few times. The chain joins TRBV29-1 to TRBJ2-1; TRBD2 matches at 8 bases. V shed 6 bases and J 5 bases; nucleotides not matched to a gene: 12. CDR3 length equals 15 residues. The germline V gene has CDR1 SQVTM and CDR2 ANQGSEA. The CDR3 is CSVKGTGGEHNEQFF. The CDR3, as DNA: TGCAGCGTCAAGGGAACGGGAGGGGAACACAATGAGCAGTTCTTC.

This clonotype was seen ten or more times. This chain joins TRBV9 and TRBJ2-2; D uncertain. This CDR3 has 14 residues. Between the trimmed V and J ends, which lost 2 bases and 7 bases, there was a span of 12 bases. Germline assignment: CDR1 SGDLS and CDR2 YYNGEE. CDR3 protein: CASSVHGEGGELFF. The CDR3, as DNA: TGTGCCAGCAGCGTTCATGGGGAAGGCGGGGAGCTGTTTTTT.

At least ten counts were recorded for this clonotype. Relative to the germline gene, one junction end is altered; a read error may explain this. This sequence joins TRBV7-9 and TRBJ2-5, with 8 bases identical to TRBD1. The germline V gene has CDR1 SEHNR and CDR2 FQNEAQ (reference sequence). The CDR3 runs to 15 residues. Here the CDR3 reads CASTLVGTGEETQYF. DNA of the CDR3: TGTGCCAGCACCTTAGTAGGGACAGGAGAAGAGACCCAGTACTTC.

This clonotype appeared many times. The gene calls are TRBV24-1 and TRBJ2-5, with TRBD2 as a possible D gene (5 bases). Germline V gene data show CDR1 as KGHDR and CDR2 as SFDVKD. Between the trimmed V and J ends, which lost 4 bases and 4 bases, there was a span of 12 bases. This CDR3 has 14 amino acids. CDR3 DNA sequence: TGTGCCACCAGTGAGAGGGAGTACCCAGAGACCCAGTACTTC. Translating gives CATSEREYPETQYF.

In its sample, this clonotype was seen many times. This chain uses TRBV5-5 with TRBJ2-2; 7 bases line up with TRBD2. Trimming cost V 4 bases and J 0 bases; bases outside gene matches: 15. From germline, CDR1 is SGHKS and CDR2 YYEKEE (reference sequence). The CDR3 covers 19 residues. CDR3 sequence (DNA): TGTGCCAGCAGCCGGTGGGCGGGAGTACTGGGTCCGAACACCGGGGAGCTGTTTTTT. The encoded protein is CASSRWAGVLGPNTGELFF.

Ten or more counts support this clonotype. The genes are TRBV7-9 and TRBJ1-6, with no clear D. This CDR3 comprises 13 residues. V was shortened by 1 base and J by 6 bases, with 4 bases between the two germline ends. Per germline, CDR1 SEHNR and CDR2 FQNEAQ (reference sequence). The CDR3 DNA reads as TGTGCCAGCAGCTTAGGTGGTAATTCACCCCTCCACTTT. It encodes CASSLGGNSPLHF.

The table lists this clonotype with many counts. The CDR3 region is CASSTLMGDTEAFF. The CDR3 DNA follows: TGTGCCAGCAGTACTCTTATGGGAGACACTGAAGCTTTCTTT. The V call is TRBV6-1, the J call TRBJ1-1; no reliable D call. V lost 5 bases, J lost 3 bases, and 13 bases lay in between. Per germline, CDR1 MNHNS and CDR2 SASEGT. The CDR3 runs 14 residues.

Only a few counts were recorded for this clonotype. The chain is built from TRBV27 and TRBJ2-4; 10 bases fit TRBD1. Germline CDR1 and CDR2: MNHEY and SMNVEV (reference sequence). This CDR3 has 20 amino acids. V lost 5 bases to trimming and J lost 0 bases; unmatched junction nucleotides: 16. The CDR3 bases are TGTGCCAGCAGTCCCGGCCTGGGGACAGGGGCTGGGTTAGCCAAAAACATTCAGTACTTC. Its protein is CASSPGLGTGAGLAKNIQYF.

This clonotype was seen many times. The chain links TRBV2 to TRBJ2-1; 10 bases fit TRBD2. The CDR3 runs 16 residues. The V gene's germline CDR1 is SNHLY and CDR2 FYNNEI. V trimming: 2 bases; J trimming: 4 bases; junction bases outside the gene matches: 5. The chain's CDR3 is CASSEPGLADYNEQFF. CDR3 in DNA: TGTGCCAGCAGTGAACCCGGACTAGCGGATTACAATGAGCAGTTCTTC.

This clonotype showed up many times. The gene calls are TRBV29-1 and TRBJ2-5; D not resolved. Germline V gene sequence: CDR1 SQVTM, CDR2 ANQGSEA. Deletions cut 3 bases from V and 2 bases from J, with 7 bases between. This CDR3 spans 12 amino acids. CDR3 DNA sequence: TGCAGCGTTGACCTAATACAAGAGACCCAGTACTTC. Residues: CSVDLIQETQYF.

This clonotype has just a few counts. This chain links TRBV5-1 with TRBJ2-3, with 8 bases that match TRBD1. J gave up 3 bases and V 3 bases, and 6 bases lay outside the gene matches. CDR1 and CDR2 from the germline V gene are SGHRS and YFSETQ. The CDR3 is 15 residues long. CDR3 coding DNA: TGCGCCAGCAGCTACCAGACAGGGGAGACAGATACGCAGTATTTT. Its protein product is CASSYQTGETDTQYF.

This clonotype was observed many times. CDR3 region: CATSERTDQPQHF. The CDR3 DNA follows: TGTGCCACCAGTGAAAGGACAGATCAGCCCCAGCATTTT. This chain connects TRBV24-1 to TRBJ1-5, with D possibly matching TRBD1 (6 bases). The V end lost 4 bases, the J end lost 5 bases, and 8 bases lay between the germline ends. The CDR3 spans 13 residues. CDR1 and CDR2 from the germline V gene are KGHDR and SFDVKD.

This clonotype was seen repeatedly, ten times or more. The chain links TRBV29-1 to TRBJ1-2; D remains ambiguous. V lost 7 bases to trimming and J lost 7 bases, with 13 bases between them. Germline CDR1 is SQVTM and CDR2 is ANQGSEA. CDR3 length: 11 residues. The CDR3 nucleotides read TGCAGCGCCTCAGAGGGAAGTGGCTACACCTTC. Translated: CSASEGSGYTF.

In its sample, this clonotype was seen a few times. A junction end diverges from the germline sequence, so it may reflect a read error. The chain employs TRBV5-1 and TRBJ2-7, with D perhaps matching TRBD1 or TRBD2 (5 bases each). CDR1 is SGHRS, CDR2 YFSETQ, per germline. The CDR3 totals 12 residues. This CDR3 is CASNLGDYEQYF. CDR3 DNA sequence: TGCGCCAGCAACTTGGGGGATTACGAGCAGTACTTC.